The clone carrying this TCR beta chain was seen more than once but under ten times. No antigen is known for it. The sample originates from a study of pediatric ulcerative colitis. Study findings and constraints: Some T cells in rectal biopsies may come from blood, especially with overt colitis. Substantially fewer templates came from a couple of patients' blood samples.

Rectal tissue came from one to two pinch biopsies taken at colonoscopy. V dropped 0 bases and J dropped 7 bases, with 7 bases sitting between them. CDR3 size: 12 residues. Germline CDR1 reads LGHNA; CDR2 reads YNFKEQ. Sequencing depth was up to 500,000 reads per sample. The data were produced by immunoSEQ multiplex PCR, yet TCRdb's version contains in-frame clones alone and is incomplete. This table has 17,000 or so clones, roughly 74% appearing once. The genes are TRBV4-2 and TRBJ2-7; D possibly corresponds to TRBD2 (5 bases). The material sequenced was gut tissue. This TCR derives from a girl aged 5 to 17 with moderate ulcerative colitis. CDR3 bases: TGTGCCAGCAGCCAAGAGGGCGGGGAGCAGTACTTC. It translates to CASSQEGGEQYF.